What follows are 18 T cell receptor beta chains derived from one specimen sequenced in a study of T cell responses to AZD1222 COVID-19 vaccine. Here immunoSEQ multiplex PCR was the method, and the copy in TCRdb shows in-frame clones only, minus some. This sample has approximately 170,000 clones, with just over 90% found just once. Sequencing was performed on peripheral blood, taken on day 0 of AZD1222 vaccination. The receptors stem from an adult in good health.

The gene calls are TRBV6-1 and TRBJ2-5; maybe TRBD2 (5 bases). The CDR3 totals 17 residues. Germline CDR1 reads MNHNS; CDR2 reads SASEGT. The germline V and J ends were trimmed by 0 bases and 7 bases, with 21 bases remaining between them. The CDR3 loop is CASSEADFFSSEGTQYF. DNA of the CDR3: TGTGCCAGCAGTGAAGCGGACTTTTTCAGTAGTGAGGGGACCCAGTACTTC.

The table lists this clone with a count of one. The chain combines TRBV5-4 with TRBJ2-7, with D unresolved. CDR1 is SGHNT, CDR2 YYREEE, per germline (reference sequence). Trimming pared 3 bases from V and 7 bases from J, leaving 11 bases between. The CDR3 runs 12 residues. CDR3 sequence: CASSSWVGEQYF. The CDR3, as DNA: TGTGCCAGCAGCTCCTGGGTAGGGGAGCAGTACTTC.

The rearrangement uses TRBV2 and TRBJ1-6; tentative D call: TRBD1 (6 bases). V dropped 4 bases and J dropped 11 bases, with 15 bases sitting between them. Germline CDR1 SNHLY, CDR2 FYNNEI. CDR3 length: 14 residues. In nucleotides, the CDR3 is TGTGCCAGCAGTGTTGGGGGGCAAGACGCACCCCTCCACTTT. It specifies CASSVGGQDAPLHF.

In DNA, the CDR3 is TGTGCCAGCAGTGATGGGGCGTACACCGGGGAGCTGTTTTTT. Residues: CASSDGAYTGELFF. The gene calls are TRBV28 and TRBJ2-2; possibly TRBD1 for D (5 bases). The germline gives CDR1 MDHEN, CDR2 SYDVKM. This CDR3 region has 14 residues. With 5 bases removed from V and 3 bases from J, the gap between germline ends came to 10 bases.

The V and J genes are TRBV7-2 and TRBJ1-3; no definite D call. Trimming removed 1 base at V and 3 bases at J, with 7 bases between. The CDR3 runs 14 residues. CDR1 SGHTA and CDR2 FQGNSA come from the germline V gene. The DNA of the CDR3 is TGTGCCAGCAGCTTAGATGGCATTGGAAACACCATATATTTT. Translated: CASSLDGIGNTIYF.

The CDR3: CASSYGGPPGDTQYF. The CDR3, as DNA: TGTGCCAGCAGTTACGGTGGACCTCCGGGAGATACGCAGTATTTT. The chain joins TRBV6-2 or TRBV6-3 to TRBJ2-3; no definite D call. CDR1 and CDR2 from the germline V gene are MNHEY and SVGEGT. The CDR3 has 15 amino acids. Between the trimmed V and J ends, which lost 2 bases and 5 bases, there was a span of 14 bases.

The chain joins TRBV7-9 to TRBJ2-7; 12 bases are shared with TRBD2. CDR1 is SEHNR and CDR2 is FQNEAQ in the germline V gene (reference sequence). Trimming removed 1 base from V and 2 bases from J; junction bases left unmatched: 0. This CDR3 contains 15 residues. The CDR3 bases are TGTGCCAGCAGCTTAGGACTAGCGGGGGCCTACGAGCAGTACTTC. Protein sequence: CASSLGLAGAYEQYF.

Written as DNA, the CDR3 is TGCGCCAGCAGCTTGTCGCCCAGCTCGAACACTGAAGCTTTCTTT. It is translated as CASSLSPSSNTEAFF. This rearrangement joins TRBV5-1 to TRBJ1-1, with no clear D. V was clipped by 1 base and J by 1 base, with 11 bases between them. The germline V gene has CDR1 SGHRS and CDR2 YFSETQ. There are 15 residues in the CDR3.

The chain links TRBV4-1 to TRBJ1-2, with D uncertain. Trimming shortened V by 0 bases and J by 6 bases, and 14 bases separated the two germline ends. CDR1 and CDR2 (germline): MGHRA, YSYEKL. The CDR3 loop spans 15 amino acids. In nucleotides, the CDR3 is TGCGCCAGCAGCCAAGAAGCGGCCTCTGGTCATGGCTACACCTTC. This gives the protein CASSQEAASGHGYTF.

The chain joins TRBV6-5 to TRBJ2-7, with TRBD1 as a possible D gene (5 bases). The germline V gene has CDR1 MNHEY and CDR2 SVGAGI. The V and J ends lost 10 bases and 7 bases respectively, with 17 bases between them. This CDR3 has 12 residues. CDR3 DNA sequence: TGTGCCACCAGCCAGGGTGTGCGGGAGCAGTACTTC. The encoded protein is CATSQGVREQYF.

Here the CDR3 reads CASSQSSDFQETQYF. The CDR3 DNA sequence: TGTGCCAGCAGCCAGTCCTCGGACTTCCAAGAGACCCAGTACTTC. This chain links TRBV3-1 (or the pseudogene TRBV3-2) with TRBJ2-5, with D possibly matching TRBD2 (5 bases). V lost 3 bases to trimming and J lost 1 base, with 12 bases between them. CDR1 is LGHDT and CDR2 is YNNKEL in the germline V gene (reference sequence). The CDR3 runs to 15 residues.

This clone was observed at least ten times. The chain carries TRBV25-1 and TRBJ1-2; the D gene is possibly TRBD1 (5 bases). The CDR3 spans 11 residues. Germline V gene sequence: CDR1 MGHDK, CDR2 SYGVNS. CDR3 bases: TGTGCGACAGCGCAGAACTATGGCTACACCTTC. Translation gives CATAQNYGYTF.

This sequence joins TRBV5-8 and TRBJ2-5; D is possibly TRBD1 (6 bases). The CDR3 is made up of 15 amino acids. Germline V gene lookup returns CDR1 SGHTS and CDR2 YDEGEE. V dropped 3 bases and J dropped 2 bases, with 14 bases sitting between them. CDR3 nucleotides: TGTGCCAGCAGCTCCGGACAGTCCGGACAAGAGACCCAGTACTTC. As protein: CASSSGQSGQETQYF. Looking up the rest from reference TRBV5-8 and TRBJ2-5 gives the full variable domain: EAGVTQSPTHLIKTRGQQATLRCSPISGHTSVYWYQQALGLGLQFLLWYDEGEERNRGNFPPRFSGRQFPNYSSELNVNALELEDSALYLCASSSGQSGQETQYFGPGTRLLVL.

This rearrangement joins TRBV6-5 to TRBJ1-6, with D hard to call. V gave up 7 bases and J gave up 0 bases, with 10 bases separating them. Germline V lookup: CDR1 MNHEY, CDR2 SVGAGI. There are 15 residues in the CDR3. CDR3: CASKPPGSYNSPLHF. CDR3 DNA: TGTGCCAGCAAGCCACCCGGCTCCTATAATTCACCCCTCCACTTT.

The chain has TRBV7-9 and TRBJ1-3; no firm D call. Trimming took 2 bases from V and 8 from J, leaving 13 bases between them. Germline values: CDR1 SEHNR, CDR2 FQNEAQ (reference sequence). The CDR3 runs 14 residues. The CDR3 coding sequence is TGTGCCAGCAGCTTAACGTCAGGCGTGGACACCATATATTTT. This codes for CASSLTSGVDTIYF. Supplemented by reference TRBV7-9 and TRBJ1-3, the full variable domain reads DTGVSQNPRHKITKRGQNVTFRCDPISEHNRLYWYRQTLGQGPEFLTYFQNEAQLEKSRLLSDRFSAERPKGSFSTLEIQRTEQGDSAMYLCASSLTSGVDTIYFGEGSWLTVV.

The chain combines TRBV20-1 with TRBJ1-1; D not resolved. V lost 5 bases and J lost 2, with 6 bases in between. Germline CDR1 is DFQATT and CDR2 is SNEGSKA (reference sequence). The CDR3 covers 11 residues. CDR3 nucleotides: TGCAGTGCTCGTTTTAACACTGAAGCTTTCTTT. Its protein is CSARFNTEAFF.

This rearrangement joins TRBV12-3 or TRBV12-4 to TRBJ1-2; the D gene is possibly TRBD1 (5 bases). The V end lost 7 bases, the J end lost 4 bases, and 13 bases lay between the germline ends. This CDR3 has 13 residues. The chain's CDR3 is CASTLGRSYGYTF. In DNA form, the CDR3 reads TGTGCCAGCACCCTGGGACGGAGCTATGGCTACACCTTC.

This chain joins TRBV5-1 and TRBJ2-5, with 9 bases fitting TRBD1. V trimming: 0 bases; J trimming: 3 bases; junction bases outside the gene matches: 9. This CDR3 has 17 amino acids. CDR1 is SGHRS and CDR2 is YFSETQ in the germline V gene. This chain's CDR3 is CASSLARGTGQEETQYF. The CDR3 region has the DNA TGCGCCAGCAGCTTGGCGCGGGGGACAGGGCAAGAAGAGACCCAGTACTTC.